The sample holds one count of the clone carrying this TCR beta chain. The sample is drawn from a study of T cell changes during pregnancy in multiple sclerosis. Method: immunoSEQ multiplex PCR; TCRdb's copy keeps in-frame clones and lacks some. In the table there are more than 55,000 clones, roughly 90% of which are singletons. The receptor was derived from a female donor with multiple sclerosis, enrolled in a pregnancy study. The input for sequencing was peripheral blood, taken after pregnancy.

The CDR3, as DNA: TGCGCCAGCAGCACAACGGCAGGGATGAACTATGGCTACACCTTC. Translated, it gives CASSTTAGMNYGYTF. This chain uses TRBV5-1 with TRBJ1-2; D possibly corresponds to TRBD1 (5 bases). This CDR3 comprises 15 residues. Deletions cut 4 bases from V and 2 bases from J, with 15 bases between. Per germline, CDR1 SGHRS and CDR2 YFSETQ. Complete variable domain (other parts from reference TRBV5-1 and TRBJ1-2): KAGVTQTPRYLIKTRGQQVTLSCSPISGHRSVSWYQQTPGQGLQFLFEYFSETQRNKGNFPGRFSGRQFSNSRSEMNVSTLELGDSALYLCASSTTAGMNYGYTFGSGTRLTVV.